One sample yielded the 2 T cell receptor beta chains listed below, sequenced in a study of cytomegalovirus exposure and HLA in healthy donors. A multiplex PCR was run with 60 Vbeta primers and 13 Jbeta primers. Sequenced by immunoSEQ multiplex PCR; TCRdb stores in-frame clones only, minus some. The top ten hold under 2% of the sample, which has some 120,000 clones, over 65% seen once. The sequencing input was PBMCs. The receptor set was obtained from a man aged 18 to 30 in good health and CMV-seronegative.

The chain recombines TRBV2 with TRBJ2-1, with 10 bases fitting TRBD1. J lost 7 bases, V lost 6 bases, and 9 bases had no gene match. The CDR3 covers 15 residues. Germline V gene data show CDR1 as SNHLY and CDR2 as FYNNEI. The CDR3 protein is CASSQDRGYRNEQFF. As DNA, the CDR3 is TGTGCCAGCAGCCAGGACAGGGGGTATCGGAATGAGCAGTTCTTC.

The CDR3 loop is CASSLTGQYF. The CDR3 DNA sequence: TGTGCCAGCAGTCTTACGGGGCAGTACTTC. V and J are TRBV7-9 and TRBJ2-7; D remains ambiguous. The CDR3 consists of 10 residues. The V gene lost 6 bases and the J gene lost 9 bases, with 9 bases spanning the gap. Germline lookup yields CDR1 SEHNR and CDR2 FQNEAQ (reference sequence).